This T cell receptor beta chain was captured in a study of brain T cells in children with intractable seizures. Study observations and caveats: Absence of clones before surgery may stem from lower sequencing depth. Patients' HCMV serostatus was unknown; virus specificity rests on CDR3 similarity alone.

Germline CDR1 reads LNHDA; CDR2 reads SQIVND (reference sequence). The length of the CDR3 is 15 residues. J gave up 4 bases and V 3 bases, and 8 bases lay outside the gene matches. Assay: immunoSEQ multiplex PCR; the TCRdb copy retains only in-frame clones and omits some. The table records under 150,000 clones, 94% of them present only once. The sequenced cases were selected for having the highest brain T cell transcript signatures. Notes on this clone: What it recognizes is unknown.

This TCR derives from a boy under two years old with hemimegalencephaly and intractable seizures. The material sequenced was peripheral blood, taken at surgery. The gene calls are TRBV19 and TRBJ2-5, with 7 bases identical to TRBD2. This CDR3 is CASSIEGGPGETQYF. The CDR3 DNA reads TGTGCCAGTAGTATCGAGGGAGGGCCGGGAGAGACCCAGTACTTC.